The 21 T cell receptor beta chains below all came from one sample that was sequenced in a study of CD8 T cells in Susac syndrome (dated by TCRdb to about 2019). Library method: the immunoSEQ multiplex PCR assay. RNA was extracted using the RNeasy kit, and roughly 0.5 to 1 microgram was reverse transcribed with random hexamers. Through fastp at Q25 and MiXCR, TCRdb rebuilt clones from the public reads, retaining in-frame beta chains. CDR3 protein duplicates are merged, each entry listing the most common genes and DNA. Across this sample there are 150,000 to 200,000 distinct CDR3 sequences, with just under 95% seen only once. Around 0.14% of the sample rests with the top ten. The sequenced sample consisted of CD4+ T cells from PBMCs. These receptor sequences come from a human donor in good health.

The CDR3 nucleotides are TGTGCCAGCTCACCTGACAGATACGAGCAGTACTTC. This translates into CASSPDRYEQYF. The chain carries TRBV18 and TRBJ2-7; TRBD1 might be the D (5 bases). Germline CDR1 reads KGHSH; CDR2 reads LQKENI. This CDR3 region has 12 residues. V was cut by 3 bases and J by 4 bases, with 7 bases left in between.

V gene TRBV20-1 combines with J gene TRBJ1-1; no reliable D call. V was trimmed by 2 bases and J by 8 bases, leaving 6 bases between them. Germline V gene sequence: CDR1 DFQATT, CDR2 SNEGSKA (reference sequence). The CDR3 has 10 residues. This CDR3 reads CSARNIEAFF. CDR3 nucleotide sequence: TGCAGTGCTAGAAACATCGAAGCTTTCTTT.

DNA for the CDR3: TGTGCCAGCAGCCAGCCACAGGGGTGGGGCCTTGAAGCTTTCTTT. It translates to CASSQPQGWGLEAFF. The V and J genes are TRBV14 and TRBJ1-1; 7 bases align to TRBD1. With 3 bases clipped from V and 7 bases from J, the junction kept 11 bases outside the gene matches. The CDR3 runs 15 residues. From germline, CDR1 is SGHDN and CDR2 FVKESK. The variable domain in full, completed from reference TRBV14 and TRBJ1-1, reads EAGVTQFPSHSVIEKGQTVTLRCDPISGHDNLYWYRRVMGKEIKFLLHFVKESKQDESGMPNNRFLAERTGGTYSTLKVQPAELEDSGVYFCASSQPQGWGLEAFFGQGTRLTVV.

The J gene is TRBJ2-5, the V gene TRBV7-6; TRBD1 might be the D (5 bases). Trimming removed 0 bases from V and 5 bases from J, with 10 bases in between. CDR1 and CDR2 (germline): SGHVS, FNYEAQ. The CDR3 extends over 14 amino acids. Written as DNA, the CDR3 is TGTGCCAGCAGCTTAGCCCAGGGTCGGGAGACCCAGTACTTC. It translates to CASSLAQGRETQYF. Full variable domain (rest looked up from reference TRBV7-6 and TRBJ2-5): GAGVSQSPRYKVTKRGQDVALRCDPISGHVSLYWYRQALGQGPEFLTYFNYEAQQDKSGLPNDRFSAERPEGSISTLTIQRTEQRDSAMYRCASSLAQGRETQYFGPGTRLLVL.

The chain couples TRBV20-1 to TRBJ2-1; D perhaps matches TRBD2 (6 bases). Deletions cut 5 bases from V and 5 bases from J, with 7 bases between. The CDR3 extends over 11 amino acids. In germline, CDR1 is DFQATT, CDR2 SNEGSKA (reference sequence). The CDR3 spells CSAGGDNEQFF. CDR3 DNA: TGCAGTGCTGGAGGGGACAATGAGCAGTTCTTC.

The chain combines TRBV20-1 with TRBJ2-3; 9 nucleotides agree with TRBD2. In germline, CDR1 is DFQATT, CDR2 SNEGSKA (reference sequence). The CDR3 spans 13 residues. V gave up 5 bases and J gave up 4 bases; unmatched junction bases: 4. The CDR3 protein is CSAQLAGADTQYF. For the CDR3, the DNA is TGCAGTGCTCAATTAGCGGGAGCAGATACGCAGTATTTT.

The rearrangement joins TRBV28 to TRBJ2-7; TRBD1 is a possible D gene (6 bases). The CDR3 spans 14 residues. Germline assignment: CDR1 MDHEN and CDR2 SYDVKM. The V and J ends lost 8 bases and 6 bases respectively, with 20 bases between them. CDR3 sequence: CASGSEGGSGEQYF. CDR3 nucleotide sequence: TGTGCCAGCGGCTCCGAAGGGGGTTCAGGCGAGCAGTACTTC.

CDR3 DNA: TGTGCCAGCAGCGGACTAGTACTCGAGCAGTACTTC. Translated, it gives CASSGLVLEQYF. This chain joins TRBV6-2 or TRBV6-3 and TRBJ2-7; 7 bases line up with TRBD2. Germline V gene data show CDR1 as MNHEY and CDR2 as SVGEGT. V was clipped by 6 bases and J by 6 bases; unmatched bases: 5. The CDR3 runs to 12 residues.

This chain uses TRBV28 with TRBJ2-3; D is uncertain. The CDR3 covers 11 residues. Trimming pared 9 bases from V and 6 bases from J, leaving 10 bases between. The germline gives CDR1 MDHEN, CDR2 SYDVKM. CDR3 in amino acids: CASSWSDTQYF. CDR3 coding DNA: TGTGCCAGTTCATGGTCCGATACGCAGTATTTT.

The chain is built from TRBV30 and TRBJ2-7; a possible D gene is TRBD1 (5 bases). The CDR3 is 13 amino acids. Looked up from germline, CDR1 is GTSNPN and CDR2 is SVGIG (reference sequence). V shed 4 bases and J shed 4 bases, with 14 bases lying between them. The CDR3 DNA sequence: TGTGCCTGGAAGATGACAGCGATGTACGAGCAGTACTTC. It specifies CAWKMTAMYEQYF. The full variable domain, in which reference TRBV30 and TRBJ2-7 provide the parts outside the CDR3, is SQTIHQWPATLVQPVGSPLSLECTVEGTSNPNLYWYRQAAGRGLQLLFYSVGIGQISSEVPQNLSASRPQDRQFILSSKKLLLSDSGFYLCAWKMTAMYEQYFGPGTRLTVT.

The J gene is TRBJ1-1, the V gene TRBV5-1; TRBD1 agrees at 10 bases. V was pared by 4 bases and J by 2 bases, with 5 bases of the junction left unmatched. CDR3 length: 15 residues. In germline, CDR1 is SGHRS, CDR2 YFSETQ. The CDR3 loop is CASSPGQGGNTEAFF. CDR3 in DNA: TGCGCCAGCAGCCCTGGACAGGGGGGCAACACTGAAGCTTTCTTT.

The rearrangement links TRBV3-1 to TRBJ2-3; no firm D call. The CDR3 length is 13 residues. Trimming cost V 2 bases and J 4 bases, with 7 bases left between them. Germline V gene data show CDR1 as LGHDT and CDR2 as YNNKEL (reference sequence). CDR3 DNA sequence: TGTGCCAGCAGCCAACCACACCCAGATACGCAGTATTTT. Translated: CASSQPHPDTQYF.

This clonotype was counted a single time. This sequence joins TRBV29-1 and TRBJ1-1, with 7 bases identical to TRBD1. Per germline, CDR1 SQVTM and CDR2 ANQGSEA. This CDR3 spans 13 amino acids. V gave up 7 bases and J gave up 4 bases; unmatched junction bases: 9. This CDR3 is CSGTLRGFTEAFF. The CDR3 region has the DNA TGCAGCGGGACCCTCAGGGGGTTCACTGAAGCTTTCTTT.

This chain uses TRBV3-1 with TRBJ2-1; 8 nucleotides match TRBD1. After removal of 2 bases from V and 6 bases from J, the junction contained 6 bases not matched to a gene. This CDR3 is built from 15 residues. CDR1 is LGHDT, CDR2 YNNKEL, per germline (reference sequence). Written as DNA, the CDR3 is TGTGCCAGCAGCCAAAGACGGACAGGGTTCAATGAGCAGTTCTTC. Encoded protein: CASSQRRTGFNEQFF.

The chain uses TRBV14 and TRBJ2-1, with D tentatively TRBD2 (6 bases). Germline CDR1 SGHDN, CDR2 FVKESK. The CDR3 extends over 14 amino acids. The V end lost 3 bases, the J end lost 8 bases, and 14 bases lay between the germline ends. The CDR3 DNA reads TGTGCCAGCAGCCATAAATGGGACTTCGATGAGCAGTTCTTC. It encodes CASSHKWDFDEQFF. The whole variable domain, filled in from reference TRBV14 and TRBJ2-1, reads EAGVTQFPSHSVIEKGQTVTLRCDPISGHDNLYWYRRVMGKEIKFLLHFVKESKQDESGMPNNRFLAERTGGTYSTLKVQPAELEDSGVYFCASSHKWDFDEQFFGPGTRLTVL.

The chain combines TRBV5-4 with TRBJ1-2; D remains ambiguous. CDR1 and CDR2 from the germline V gene are SGHNT and YYREEE (reference sequence). This CDR3 contains 14 residues. V lost 4 bases, J lost 4 bases, and 14 bases lay in between. Written as DNA, the CDR3 is TGTGCCAGCAGCCCAACGGATCCTAGCTATGGCTACACCTTC. Its translation: CASSPTDPSYGYTF.

This clonotype was seen only a few times. The chain recombines TRBV29-1 with TRBJ1-2; no definite D call. CDR1 is SQVTM, CDR2 ANQGSEA, per germline. The CDR3 consists of 12 residues. V lost 4 bases and J lost 0, with 6 bases in between. The CDR3 spells CSVAGANYGYTF. CDR3 nucleotide sequence: TGCAGCGTTGCCGGTGCTAACTATGGCTACACCTTC.

This sequence joins TRBV13 and TRBJ2-5, with TRBD2 matching 11 bases. J was trimmed by 2 bases and V by 5 bases; bases with no gene match: 16. Germline loops: CDR1 PRHDT, CDR2 FYEKMQ (reference sequence). The CDR3 length is 19 residues. In nucleotides, the CDR3 is TGTGCCAGCAGCATACTAAAAGGCGCTAGCGGGGGGCAACAAGAGACCCAGTACTTC. Amino acids: CASSILKGASGGQQETQYF.

The V and J genes are TRBV15 and TRBJ1-6; 8 bases are a match to TRBD1. Trimming at V came to 2 bases and at J to 7 bases, leaving 1 base not matched to a gene. The CDR3 is 14 residues long. CDR1 and CDR2 from the germline V gene are LNHNV and YYDKDF (reference sequence). CDR3 region: CATSRRTGNSPLHF. CDR3 nucleotides: TGTGCCACCAGCAGAAGGACAGGGAATTCACCCCTCCACTTT.

In this sample, this clonotype turned up once. The chain links TRBV20-1 to TRBJ1-5; TRBD1 matches 7 bases. CDR3 length: 15 amino acids. With V trimmed by 5 bases and J by 4 bases, 11 bases remained unmatched. Germline V lookup: CDR1 DFQATT, CDR2 SNEGSKA (reference sequence). The CDR3 sequence is CSAAVVAGGNQPQHF. The CDR3 nucleotides are TGCAGTGCTGCCGTCGTAGCAGGGGGTAATCAGCCCCAGCATTTT.

V gene TRBV20-1 combines with J gene TRBJ2-7; 7 bases align to TRBD2. The trim removed 0 bases at V and 3 bases at J, leaving 5 bases unmatched. The CDR3 is 14 residues long. Germline CDR1 reads DFQATT; CDR2 reads SNEGSKA (reference sequence). CDR3 DNA: TGCAGTGCTAGAGATATTGGGGGGGACTACGAGCAGTACTTC. It encodes CSARDIGGDYEQYF.